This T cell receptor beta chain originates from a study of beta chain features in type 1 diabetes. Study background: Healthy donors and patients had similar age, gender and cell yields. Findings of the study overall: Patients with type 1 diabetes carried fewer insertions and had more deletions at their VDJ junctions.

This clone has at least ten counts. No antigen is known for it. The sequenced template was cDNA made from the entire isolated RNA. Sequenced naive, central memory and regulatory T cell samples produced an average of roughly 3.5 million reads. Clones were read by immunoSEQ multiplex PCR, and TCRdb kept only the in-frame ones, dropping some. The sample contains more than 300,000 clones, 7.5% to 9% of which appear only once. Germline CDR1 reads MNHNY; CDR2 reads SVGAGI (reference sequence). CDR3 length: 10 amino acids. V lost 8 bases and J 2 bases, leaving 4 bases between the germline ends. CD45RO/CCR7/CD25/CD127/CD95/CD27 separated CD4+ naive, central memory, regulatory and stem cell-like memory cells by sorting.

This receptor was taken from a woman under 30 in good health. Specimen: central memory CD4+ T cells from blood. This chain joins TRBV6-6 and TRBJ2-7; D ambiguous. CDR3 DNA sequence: TGTGCCAGCGGCACCTACGAGCAGTACTTC. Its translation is CASGTYEQYF.